The T cell receptor (beta chain) described here comes from a study of blood T cells in healthy people across ages. In the study overall: About one barcoded TCR beta cDNA was captured per two T cells. Points from the study as a whole: Any conclusive comparison of naive versus antigen-experienced cells was prevented by using unsorted PBMCs. With naive T cell percentage, TCR beta diversity showed a strong correlation.

A second PCR of 7 to 11 cycles used a sample-barcoded 5' primer and a J-beta primer mix. From the 5' RACE reads, TCRdb called clonotypes with MiXCR, one entry per CDR3 protein. The table includes about 590,000 distinct CDR3 sequences, approximately 30% detected once. The table lists this clonotype with many counts. What it recognizes is unknown. Sequencing was performed on blood. The TCR comes from a woman aged 80 or older in good health.

This CDR3 reads CASSSDSNTEAFF. The CDR3 DNA sequence: TGTGCCAGCAGCTCCGACTCGAACACTGAAGCTTTCTTT. V and J are TRBV7-3 and TRBJ1-1; D not resolved. V was clipped by 4 bases and J by 1 base, with 7 bases between them. The CDR3 consists of 13 residues. Germline CDR1 SGHTA, CDR2 FQGTGA.